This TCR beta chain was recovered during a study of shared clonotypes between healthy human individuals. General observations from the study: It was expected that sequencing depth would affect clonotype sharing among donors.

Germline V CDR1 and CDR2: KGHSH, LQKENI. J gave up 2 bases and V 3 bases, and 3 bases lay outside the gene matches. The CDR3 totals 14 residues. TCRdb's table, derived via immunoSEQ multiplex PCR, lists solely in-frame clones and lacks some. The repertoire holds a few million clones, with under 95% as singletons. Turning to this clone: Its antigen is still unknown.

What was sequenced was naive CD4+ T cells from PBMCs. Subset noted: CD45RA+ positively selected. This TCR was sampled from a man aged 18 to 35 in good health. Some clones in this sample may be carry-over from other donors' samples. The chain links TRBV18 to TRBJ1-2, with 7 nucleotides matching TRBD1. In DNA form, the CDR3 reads TGTGCCAGCTCACCGAAGACAGGGAACTATGGCTACACCTTC. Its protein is CASSPKTGNYGYTF. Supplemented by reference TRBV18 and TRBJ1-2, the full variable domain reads NAGVMQNPRHLVRRRGQEARLRCSPMKGHSHVYWYRQLPEEGLKFMVYLQKENIIDESGMPKERFSAEFPKEGPSILRIQQVVRGDSAAYFCASSPKTGNYGYTFGSGTRLTVV.